This T cell receptor (beta chain) is drawn from a study of shared clonotypes between healthy human individuals. Whole-study results and caveats: Donor clonotype sharing was expected to depend on sequencing depth. Donor scarcity curtailed the genetic and exposure-history diversity represented herein.

The CDR3 runs to 14 residues. Trimming stripped 0 bases from V and 5 bases from J, with 11 bases between. Germline V gene lookup returns CDR1 MNHEY and CDR2 SVGAGI. Caucasian adults living in Nashville, Tennessee, provided all samples. Across several immunoSEQ plates, the genomic DNA of each subset was split evenly. Sequenced by immunoSEQ multiplex PCR; TCRdb stores in-frame clones only, minus some. This sample has about 530,000 clones, with 60% to 80% found just once. Notes on this clone: Its specificity is not known.

The sequenced sample was PBMCs. The sequence was collected from a woman aged 40 to 50 in good health. Some clones in this sample may be carry-over from other donors' samples. The J gene is TRBJ2-7, the V gene TRBV6-5; TRBD2 is a possible D gene (6 bases). CDR3 loop: CASSYSGGSNEQYF. The CDR3 nucleotides are TGTGCCAGCAGTTACTCGGGGGGATCCAACGAGCAGTACTTC.